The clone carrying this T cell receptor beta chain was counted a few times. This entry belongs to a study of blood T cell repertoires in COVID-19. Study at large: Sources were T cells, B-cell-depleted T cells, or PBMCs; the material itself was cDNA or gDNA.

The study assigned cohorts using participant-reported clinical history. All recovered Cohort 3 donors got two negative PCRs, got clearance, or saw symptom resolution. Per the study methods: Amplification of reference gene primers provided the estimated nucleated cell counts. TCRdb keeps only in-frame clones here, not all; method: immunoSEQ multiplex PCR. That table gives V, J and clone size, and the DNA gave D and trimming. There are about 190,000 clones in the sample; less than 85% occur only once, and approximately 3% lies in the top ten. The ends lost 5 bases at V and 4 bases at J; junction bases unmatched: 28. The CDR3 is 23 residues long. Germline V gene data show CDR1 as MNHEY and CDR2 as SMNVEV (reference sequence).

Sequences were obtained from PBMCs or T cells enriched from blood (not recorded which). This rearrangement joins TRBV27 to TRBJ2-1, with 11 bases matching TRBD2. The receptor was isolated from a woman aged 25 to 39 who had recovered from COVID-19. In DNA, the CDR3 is TGTGCCAGCAGTCCGGCCCATATTTACAGGGGGCTTTTGACTAGCGGGGCTTACAATGAGCAGTTCTTC. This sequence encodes CASSPAHIYRGLLTSGAYNEQFF.